This record covers a single TCR beta chain. This sample is drawn from a study of blood T cell repertoires in COVID-19. Study details: The United States, Italy and Spain provided the acute and convalescent COVID-19 samples. Sources were T cells, B-cell-depleted T cells, or PBMCs; the material itself was cDNA or gDNA.

Germline values: CDR1 SGHRS, CDR2 YFSETQ. V was cut by 4 bases and J by 2 bases, with 13 bases left in between. The CDR3 is made up of 15 amino acids. The Seattle patients joined while their infection was active and were tracked longitudinally afterward. Original methodology: Amplification from reference gene primers served as the basis for estimated nucleated cell counts. Profiling relied on immunoSEQ multiplex PCR, and the TCRdb table lists in-frame clones only, not all of them. V and J calls and clone size are as listed in that table; D and trimming were resolved from the DNA. The table shows 200,000 to 250,000 clones, with about 88% occurring only once.

Sequencing was done on a sample of peripheral blood. The receptor was derived from a woman aged 45 to 65 with COVID-19, enrolled during active disease. V gene TRBV5-1 combines with J gene TRBJ1-5; D not certain. The CDR3 DNA reads as TGCGCCAGCAGCCCATACTCAGGTCGCAATCAGCCCCAGCATTTT. Its translation: CASSPYSGRNQPQHF. The full variable domain, with the rest looked up from reference TRBV5-1 and TRBJ1-5, is KAGVTQTPRYLIKTRGQQVTLSCSPISGHRSVSWYQQTPGQGLQFLFEYFSETQRNKGNFPGRFSGRQFSNSRSEMNVSTLELGDSALYLCASSPYSGRNQPQHFGDGTRLSIL.